This TCR beta chain was found in a study of identical twins' blood T cells. Study-wide results and caveats: Environmental influences on twin similarity could not be excluded.

This clonotype came up many times. Its antigen remains unknown. Six healthy women, forming three identical twin pairs, donated samples. The V and J ends lost 5 bases and 2 bases, in that order; junction bases with no gene match: 5. This CDR3 region has 14 residues. The V gene's germline CDR1 is SNHLY and CDR2 FYNNEI. Each CDR3 protein gets one entry after TCRdb re-called the 5' RACE reads with MiXCR. Of a few hundred thousand distinct CDR3 sequences listed, under 30% are singletons. The receptor's source is a woman aged 18 to 55 in good health. The gene calls are TRBV2 and TRBJ1-1; 7 bases align to TRBD1. Sequenced: PBMCs. CDR3: CASSFRQGNTEAFF. DNA for the CDR3: TGTGCCAGCAGTTTCAGACAGGGCAACACTGAAGCTTTCTTT. Full variable domain (outside the CDR3, taken from reference TRBV2 and TRBJ1-1): EPEVTQTPSHQVTQMGQEVILRCVPISNHLYFYWYRQILGQKVEFLVSFYNNEISEKSEIFDDQFSVERPDGSNFTLKIRSTKLEDSAMYFCASSFRQGNTEAFFGQGTRLTVV.